This T cell receptor beta chain was observed in a study of cytomegalovirus exposure and HLA in healthy donors. About the study: It was reported in a later analysis that the 120 or so validation repertoires used the same platform as the approximately 650 first-cohort repertoires. Notes on the study in general: The authors listed approximately 160 TCR beta chains as cytomegalovirus-associated.

Profiling relied on immunoSEQ multiplex PCR, and the TCRdb table lists in-frame clones only, not all of them. This table holds around 300,000 clones, 80% to 90% found once. This CDR3 is built from 15 residues. Germline loops: CDR1 SGHVS, CDR2 FQNEAQ. J lost 1 base, V lost 5 bases, and 3 bases had no gene match. To note about this clone: Antigen unknown.

The material sequenced was PBMCs. The clonotype comes from a young woman in good health and CMV-seronegative. The chain joins TRBV7-8 to TRBJ2-5, with TRBD1 matching 11 bases. In DNA form, the CDR3 reads TGTGCCAGCAGCAGGGACAGGGGGTTCCAAGAGACCCAGTACTTC. It specifies CASSRDRGFQETQYF. Based on the CDR3 plus reference TRBV7-8 and TRBJ2-5, the full variable domain is GAGVSQSPRYKVAKRGQDVALRCDPISGHVSLFWYQQALGQGPEFLTYFQNEAQLDKSGLPSDRFFAERPEGSVSTLKIQRTQQEDSAVYLCASSRDRGFQETQYFGPGTRLLVL.